The rows below give T cell receptor beta chains drawn from one sample of a study of T cells after posttransplantation cyclophosphamide. The table came from immunoSEQ multiplex PCR; TCRdb's copy has only in-frame clones and leaves some out. This repertoire holds 2,500 to 3,500 clones, and none appear only once. The specimen comprised PBMCs, sampled after allogeneic stem cell transplant with posttransplant cyclophosphamide. The receptors here all came from a female patient in her 50s who received an allogeneic stem cell transplant from a related donor, was CMV-positive, and had no GVHD. Some T cells may arise from the graft donor. Each CDR3 is given with its conserved first and last residue. Expanded clones get a size class; other rows say once, few or many, or leave the size out.

medium-sized,TRBJ2-6,TRBV5-1,CASSWTGGSGANVLTF
many,TRBJ2-6,TRBV5-1,CASSPEPGANVLTF
few,TRBJ2-7,TRBV29-1,CSVDAGQGDEQYF
few,TRBJ1-1,TRBV5-1,CASSLVASGTEAFF
many,TRBJ1-1,TRBV30,CAWGLGQGAGENTEAFF
many,TRBJ2-7,TRBV6-1,CASRTGLAGGSEQYF
medium-sized,TRBJ2-2,TRBV28,CASSLYTGTGELFF
medium-sized,TRBJ1-1,TRBV16,CASSQSGQRAFF
many,TRBJ2-7,TRBV7-8,CASSPGGLSLYEQYF
medium-sized,TRBJ1-2,TRBV19,CASSLDRESGYTF
many,TRBJ2-3,TRBV7-9,CASSLPGGTDTQYF
many,TRBJ2-7,TRBV7-2,CASSVKAGRSSYEQYF
medium-sized,TRBJ2-1,TRBV10-3,CAILPQGGRMDEQFF
medium-sized,TRBJ1-2,TRBV5-4,CASSLNRGYGYTF
many,TRBJ2-1,TRBV29-1,CSGSGGTGGFDEQFF
many,TRBJ2-7,TRBV30,CAWSVGNYEQYF
many,TRBJ1-4,TRBV2,CASSITTSETAQLFF
NA,TRBJ2-3,TRBV7-9,CASSLAENSPDQYF
medium-sized,TRBJ2-5,TRBV2,CASREDRGQWETQYF
many,TRBJ2-3,TRBV11-3,CASSSTRAYRQYF
few,TRBJ2-3,TRBV14,CASSPLAGGPRTDTQYF
many,TRBJ1-2,TRBV12-5,CASGSGTGAYYGYTF
few,TRBJ1-5,TRBV28,CASTLARVYNQPQHF
medium-sized,TRBJ2-1,TRBV7-9,CASSLTDWNEQFF
medium-sized,TRBJ1-5,TRBV7-8,CASSSGTGGLSNQPQHF
many,TRBJ2-3,TRBV6-4,CASSPTGSTDTQYF
few,TRBJ2-1,TRBV24-1,CATSDSSVTYNEQFF
many,TRBJ2-1,TRBV15,CATSRGVGFGGSSYNEQFF
many,TRBJ1-5,TRBV11-3,CASRPWTGCNQPQHF
NA,TRBJ2-3,TRBV11-2,CASSRDSRTDTQYF
few,TRBJ2-4,TRBV24-1,CATSAGTGSVQYF
NA,TRBJ2-3,TRBV9,CASSEKSGGTDTQYF
many,TRBJ2-2,TRBV11-2,CASSFGWAGGPSAGELFF
medium-sized,TRBJ1-4,TRBV27,CASSQGLDEKLFF
medium-sized,TRBJ2-3,TRBV5-4,CASSPSYYDTQYF
medium-sized,TRBJ2-7,TRBV19,CASSMVRGSDEQYF
medium-sized,TRBJ2-1,TRBV11-3,CASSLEGRGQFF
medium-sized,TRBJ1-5,TRBV19,CASSGGGEYQPQHF
many,TRBJ1-2,TRBV5-5,CASSPINPDSYGYTF
medium-sized,TRBJ1-1,TRBV6-5,CASTRQGKAFF
many,TRBJ2-7,TRBV20-1,CSAIDSYEQYF
medium-sized,TRBJ1-2,TRBV6-2/TRBV6-3,CASSYSFGRSYGYTF
medium-sized,TRBJ2-3,TRBV5-1,CASSPRDFRADTQYF
medium-sized,TRBJ2-1,TRBV7-2,CASSPRYEQFF
many,TRBJ1-1,TRBV15,CATSRAGAGGTEAFF
many,TRBJ2-2,TRBV12-3/TRBV12-4,CASSFSGRNTGELFF
medium-sized,TRBJ2-1,TRBV2,CASQQGSYNEQFF
medium-sized,TRBJ2-1,TRBV10-2,CASSESVRDYNEQFF
NA,TRBJ2-2,TRBV11-3,CASSQSLDTGELFF
medium-sized,TRBJ2-1,TRBV6-1,CASSEGLAAHNEQFF
many,TRBJ2-7,TRBV6-5,CASSPGGTYEQYF
few,TRBJ2-5,TRBV30,CAWSRSLQETQYF
many,TRBJ1-2,TRBV7-2,CASSLNSQGDYGYTF
many,TRBJ2-7,TRBV7-2,CASSLVGPDRAPYEQYF
many,TRBJ2-7,TRBV28,CASSFPRDTSYEQYF
many,TRBJ2-5,TRBV13,CASSLAGWETQYF
many,TRBJ2-1,TRBV12-3/TRBV12-4,CASSLPQDSSGSSYNEQFF